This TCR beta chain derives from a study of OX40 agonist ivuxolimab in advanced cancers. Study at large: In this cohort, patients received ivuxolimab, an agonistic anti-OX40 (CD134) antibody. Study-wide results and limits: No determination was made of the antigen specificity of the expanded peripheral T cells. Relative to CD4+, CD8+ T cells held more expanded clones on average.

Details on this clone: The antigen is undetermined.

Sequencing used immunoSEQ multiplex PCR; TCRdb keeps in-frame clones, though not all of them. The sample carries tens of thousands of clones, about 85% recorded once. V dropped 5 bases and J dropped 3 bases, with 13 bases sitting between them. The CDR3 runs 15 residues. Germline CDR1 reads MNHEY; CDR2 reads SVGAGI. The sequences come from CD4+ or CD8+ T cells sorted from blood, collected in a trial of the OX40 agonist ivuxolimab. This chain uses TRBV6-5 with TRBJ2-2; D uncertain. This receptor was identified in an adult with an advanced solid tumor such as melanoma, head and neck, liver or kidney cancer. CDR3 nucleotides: TGTGCCAGCAGTGGCCTGGGCAGAGACACCGGGGAGCTGTTTTTT. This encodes CASSGLGRDTGELFF.